This T cell receptor (beta chain) is drawn from a study of blood T cell repertoires in COVID-19. The CDR3 contains 16 residues. Germline-derived CDR1 and CDR2 are SGDLS and YYNGEE. After removal of 4 bases from V and 1 base from J, the junction contained 6 bases not matched to a gene. Data came from immunoSEQ multiplex PCR; TCRdb stores just in-frame clones and leaves some out. The sample gives fewer than 300,000 clones, roughly 90% of which show up once; around 0.8% is in the top ten. The chain has TRBV9 and TRBJ1-1, with 11 bases that match TRBD1. Specimen: peripheral blood. This TCR was recovered from a woman younger than 45 with acute or convalescent COVID-19. The CDR3 spells CASSHGQGARNTEAFF. For the CDR3, the DNA is TGTGCCAGCAGCCACGGACAGGGGGCAAGGAACACTGAAGCTTTCTTT. Using reference TRBV9 and TRBJ1-1 for the parts outside the CDR3, the full variable domain is DSGVTQTPKHLITATGQRVTLRCSPRSGDLSVYWYQQSLDQGLQFLIQYYNGEERAKGNILERFSAQQFPDLHSELNLSSLELGDSALYFCASSHGQGARNTEAFFGQGTRLTVV.